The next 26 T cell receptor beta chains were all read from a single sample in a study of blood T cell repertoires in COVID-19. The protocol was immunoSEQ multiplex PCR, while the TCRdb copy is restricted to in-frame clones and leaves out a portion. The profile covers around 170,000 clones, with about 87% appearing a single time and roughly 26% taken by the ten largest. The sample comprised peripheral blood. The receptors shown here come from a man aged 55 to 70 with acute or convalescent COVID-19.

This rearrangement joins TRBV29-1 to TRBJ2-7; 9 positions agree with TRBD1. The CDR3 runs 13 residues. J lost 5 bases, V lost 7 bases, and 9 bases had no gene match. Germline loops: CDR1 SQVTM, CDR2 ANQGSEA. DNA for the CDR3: TGCAGCGCCCTGGACAGGGGAGGAAACGAGCAGTACTTC. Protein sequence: CSALDRGGNEQYF.

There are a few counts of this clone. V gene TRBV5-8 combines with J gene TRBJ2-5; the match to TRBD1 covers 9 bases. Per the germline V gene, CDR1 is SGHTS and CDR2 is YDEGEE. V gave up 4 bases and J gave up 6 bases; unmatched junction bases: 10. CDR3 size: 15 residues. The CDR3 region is CASSTRGDRAKTQYF. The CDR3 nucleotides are TGTGCCAGCAGCACCCGGGGGGACAGGGCGAAGACCCAGTACTTC.

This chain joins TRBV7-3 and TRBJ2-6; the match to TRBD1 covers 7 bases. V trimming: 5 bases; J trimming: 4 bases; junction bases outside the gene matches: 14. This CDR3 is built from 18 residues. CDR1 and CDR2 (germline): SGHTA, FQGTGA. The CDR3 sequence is CASSPQGVGTWGANVLTF. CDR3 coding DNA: TGTGCCAGCAGCCCTCAGGGGGTAGGGACGTGGGGGGCCAACGTCCTGACTTTC.

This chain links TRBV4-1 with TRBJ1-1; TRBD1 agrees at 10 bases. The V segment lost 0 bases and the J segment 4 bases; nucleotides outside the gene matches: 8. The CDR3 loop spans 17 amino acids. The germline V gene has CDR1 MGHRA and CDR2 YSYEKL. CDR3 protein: CASSQDMTGGAGTEAFF. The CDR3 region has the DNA TGCGCCAGCAGCCAAGATATGACAGGGGGCGCGGGCACTGAAGCTTTCTTT.

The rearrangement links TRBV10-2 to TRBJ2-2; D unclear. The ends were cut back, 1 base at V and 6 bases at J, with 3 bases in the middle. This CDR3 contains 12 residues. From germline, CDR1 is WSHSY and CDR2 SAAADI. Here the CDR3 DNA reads TGCGCCAGCAGTGAGTTAGCCGGGGAGCTGTTTTTT. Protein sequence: CASSELAGELFF.

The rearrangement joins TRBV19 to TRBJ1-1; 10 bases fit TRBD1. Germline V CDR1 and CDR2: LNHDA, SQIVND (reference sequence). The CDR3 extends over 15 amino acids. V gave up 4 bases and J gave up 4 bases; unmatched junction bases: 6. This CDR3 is CASSRDRGPSTEAFF. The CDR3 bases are TGTGCCAGTAGTAGAGACAGGGGGCCCTCCACTGAAGCTTTCTTT.

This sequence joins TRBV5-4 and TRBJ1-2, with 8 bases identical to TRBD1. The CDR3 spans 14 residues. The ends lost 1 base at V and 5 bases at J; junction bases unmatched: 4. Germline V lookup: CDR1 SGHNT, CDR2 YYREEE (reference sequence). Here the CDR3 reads CASSLKTGEYGYTF. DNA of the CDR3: TGTGCCAGCAGCTTGAAGACAGGGGAATATGGCTACACCTTC.

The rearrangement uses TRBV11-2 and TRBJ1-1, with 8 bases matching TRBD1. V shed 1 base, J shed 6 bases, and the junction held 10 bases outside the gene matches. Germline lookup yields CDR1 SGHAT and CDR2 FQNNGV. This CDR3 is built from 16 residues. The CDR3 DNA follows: TGTGCCAGCAGCTTAGGCCAGGGGGCGATAAACTCTGAAGCTTTCTTT. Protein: CASSLGQGAINSEAFF.

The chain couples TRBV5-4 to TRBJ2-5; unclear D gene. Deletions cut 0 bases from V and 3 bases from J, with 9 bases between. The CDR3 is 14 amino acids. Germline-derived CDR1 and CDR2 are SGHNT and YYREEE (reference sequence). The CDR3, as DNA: TGTGCCAGCAGCTTGGTCCAAAACAAAGAGACCCAGTACTTC. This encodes CASSLVQNKETQYF.

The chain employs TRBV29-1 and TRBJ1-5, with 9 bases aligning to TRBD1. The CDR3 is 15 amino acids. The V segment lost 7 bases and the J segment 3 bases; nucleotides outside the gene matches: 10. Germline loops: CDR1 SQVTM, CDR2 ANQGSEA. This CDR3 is CSARSGQGHNQPQHF. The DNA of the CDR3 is TGCAGCGCGAGGTCGGGACAGGGACACAATCAGCCCCAGCATTTT.

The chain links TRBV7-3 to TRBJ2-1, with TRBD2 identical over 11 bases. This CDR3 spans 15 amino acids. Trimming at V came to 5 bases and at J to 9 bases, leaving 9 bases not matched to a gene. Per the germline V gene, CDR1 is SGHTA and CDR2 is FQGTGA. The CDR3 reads CASSPLAGGDGEQFF. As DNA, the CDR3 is TGTGCCAGCAGCCCTCTAGCGGGAGGAGATGGTGAGCAGTTCTTC.

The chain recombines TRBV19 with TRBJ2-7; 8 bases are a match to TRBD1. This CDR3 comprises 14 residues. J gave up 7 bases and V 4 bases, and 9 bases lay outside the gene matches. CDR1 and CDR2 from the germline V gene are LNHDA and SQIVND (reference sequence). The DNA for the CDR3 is TGTGCCAGTAGTACGGGACAGGACCTTGGGGAGCAGTACTTC. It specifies CASSTGQDLGEQYF.

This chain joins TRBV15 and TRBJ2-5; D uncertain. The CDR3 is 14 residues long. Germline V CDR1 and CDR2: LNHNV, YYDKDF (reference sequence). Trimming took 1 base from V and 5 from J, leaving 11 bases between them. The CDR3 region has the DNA TGTGCCACCAGCAGAGGAGGTGTAGACGAGACCCAGTACTTC. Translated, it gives CATSRGGVDETQYF.

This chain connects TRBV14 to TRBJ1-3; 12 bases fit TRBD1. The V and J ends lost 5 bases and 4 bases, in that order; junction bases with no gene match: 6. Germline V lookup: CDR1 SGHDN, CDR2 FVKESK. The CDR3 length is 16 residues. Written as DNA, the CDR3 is TGTGCCAGCAGCTCGGGACAGGGGGCGACGGGAAACACCATATATTTT. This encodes CASSSGQGATGNTIYF.

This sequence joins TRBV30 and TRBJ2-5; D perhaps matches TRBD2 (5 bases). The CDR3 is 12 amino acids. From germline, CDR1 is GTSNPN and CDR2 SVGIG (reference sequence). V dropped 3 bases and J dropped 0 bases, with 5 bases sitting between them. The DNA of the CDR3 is TGTGCCTGGAGGAGGGACCAAGAGACCCAGTACTTC. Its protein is CAWRRDQETQYF.

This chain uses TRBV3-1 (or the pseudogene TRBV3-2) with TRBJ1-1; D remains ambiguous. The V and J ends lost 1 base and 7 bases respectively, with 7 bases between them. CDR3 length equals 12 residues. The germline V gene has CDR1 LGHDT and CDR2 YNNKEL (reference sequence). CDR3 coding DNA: TGTGCCAGCAGCCAAGTGAGGAATGAAGCTTTCTTT. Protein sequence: CASSQVRNEAFF.

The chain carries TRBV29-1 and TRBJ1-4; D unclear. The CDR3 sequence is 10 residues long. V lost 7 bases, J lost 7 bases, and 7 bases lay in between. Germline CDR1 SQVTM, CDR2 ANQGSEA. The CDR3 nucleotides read TGCAGCGCTGGGAGTGAAAAACTGTTTTTT. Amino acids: CSAGSEKLFF. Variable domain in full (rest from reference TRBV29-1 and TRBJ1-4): SAVISQKPSRDICQRGTSLTIQCQVDSQVTMMFWYRQQPGQSLTLIATANQGSEATYESGFVIDKFPISRPNLTFSTLTVSNMSPEDSSIYLCSAGSEKLFFGSGTQLSVL.

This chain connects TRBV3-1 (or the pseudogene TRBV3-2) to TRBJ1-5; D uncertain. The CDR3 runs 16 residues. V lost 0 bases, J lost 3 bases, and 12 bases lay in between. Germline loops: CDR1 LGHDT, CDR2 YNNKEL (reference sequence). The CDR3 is CASSQDHRGYNQPQHF. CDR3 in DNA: TGTGCCAGCAGCCAAGACCACCGAGGGTACAATCAGCCCCAGCATTTT.

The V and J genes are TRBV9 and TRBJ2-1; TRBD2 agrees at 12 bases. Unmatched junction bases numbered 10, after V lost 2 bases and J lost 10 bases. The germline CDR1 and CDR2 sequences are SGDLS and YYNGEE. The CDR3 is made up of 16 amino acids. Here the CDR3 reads CASSVTSGRINNEQFF. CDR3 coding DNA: TGTGCCAGCAGCGTCACTAGCGGGAGGATCAATAACGAGCAGTTCTTC.

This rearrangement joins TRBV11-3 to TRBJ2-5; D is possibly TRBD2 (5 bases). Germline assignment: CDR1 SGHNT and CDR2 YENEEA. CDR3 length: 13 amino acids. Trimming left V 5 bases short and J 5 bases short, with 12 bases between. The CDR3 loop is CASSRGRRETQYF. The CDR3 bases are TGTGCCAGCAGCCGAGGCCGGAGGGAGACCCAGTACTTC.

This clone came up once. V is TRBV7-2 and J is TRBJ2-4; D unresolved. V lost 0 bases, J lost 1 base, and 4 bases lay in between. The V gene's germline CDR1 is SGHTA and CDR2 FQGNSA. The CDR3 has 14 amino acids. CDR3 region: CASSLAGAKNIQYF. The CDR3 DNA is TGTGCCAGCAGCTTAGCCGGGGCCAAAAACATTCAGTACTTC.

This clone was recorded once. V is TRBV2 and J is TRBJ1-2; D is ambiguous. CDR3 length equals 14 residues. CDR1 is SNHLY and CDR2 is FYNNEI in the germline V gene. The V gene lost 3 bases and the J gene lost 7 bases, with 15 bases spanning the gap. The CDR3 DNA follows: TGTGCCAGCAGTGAGGACTACGGGAGGACTGGCTACACCTTC. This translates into CASSEDYGRTGYTF.

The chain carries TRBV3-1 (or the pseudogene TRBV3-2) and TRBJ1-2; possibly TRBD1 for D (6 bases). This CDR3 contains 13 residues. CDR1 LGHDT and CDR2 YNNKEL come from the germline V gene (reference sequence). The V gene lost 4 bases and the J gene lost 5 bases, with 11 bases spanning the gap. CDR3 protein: CASSPGHLYGYTF. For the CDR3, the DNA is TGTGCCAGCAGCCCGGGACATCTATATGGCTACACCTTC.

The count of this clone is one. The CDR3 here is CASKVSESGYQYF. The CDR3 region has the DNA TGTGCCAGCAAGGTTTCCGAATCGGGGTATCAGTATTTT. V and J are TRBV6-5 and TRBJ2-3; maybe TRBD2 (5 bases). Per germline, CDR1 MNHEY and CDR2 SVGAGI. This CDR3 contains 13 residues. Trimming stripped 7 bases from V and 12 bases from J, with 20 bases between.

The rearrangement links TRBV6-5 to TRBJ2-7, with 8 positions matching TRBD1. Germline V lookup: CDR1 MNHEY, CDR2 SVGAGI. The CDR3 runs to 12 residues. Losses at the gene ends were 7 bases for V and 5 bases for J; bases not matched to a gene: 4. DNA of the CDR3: TGTGCCAGCAAAGACAGGGGAAACGAGCAGTACTTC. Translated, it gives CASKDRGNEQYF.

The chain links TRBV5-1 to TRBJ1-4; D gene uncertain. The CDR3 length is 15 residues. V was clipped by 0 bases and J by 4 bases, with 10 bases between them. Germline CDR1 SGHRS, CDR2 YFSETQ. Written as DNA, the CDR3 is TGCGCCAGCAGCTTGGGACGGGTCGGTAATGAAAAACTGTTTTTT. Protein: CASSLGRVGNEKLFF.